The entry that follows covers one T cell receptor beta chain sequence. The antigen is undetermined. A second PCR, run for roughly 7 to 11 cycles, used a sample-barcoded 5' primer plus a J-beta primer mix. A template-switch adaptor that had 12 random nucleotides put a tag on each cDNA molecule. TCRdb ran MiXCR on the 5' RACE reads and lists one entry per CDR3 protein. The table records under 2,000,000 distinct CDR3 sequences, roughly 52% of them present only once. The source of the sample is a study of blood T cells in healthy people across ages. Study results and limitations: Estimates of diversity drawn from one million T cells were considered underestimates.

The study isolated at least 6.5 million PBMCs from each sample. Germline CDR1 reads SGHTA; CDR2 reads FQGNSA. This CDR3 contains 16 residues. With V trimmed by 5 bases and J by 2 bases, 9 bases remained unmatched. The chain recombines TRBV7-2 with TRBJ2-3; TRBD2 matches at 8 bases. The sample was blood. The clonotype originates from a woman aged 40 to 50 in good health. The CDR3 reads CASSRVGAGVTDTQYF. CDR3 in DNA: TGTGCCAGCAGCCGTGTGGGAGCGGGGGTCACAGATACGCAGTATTTT.